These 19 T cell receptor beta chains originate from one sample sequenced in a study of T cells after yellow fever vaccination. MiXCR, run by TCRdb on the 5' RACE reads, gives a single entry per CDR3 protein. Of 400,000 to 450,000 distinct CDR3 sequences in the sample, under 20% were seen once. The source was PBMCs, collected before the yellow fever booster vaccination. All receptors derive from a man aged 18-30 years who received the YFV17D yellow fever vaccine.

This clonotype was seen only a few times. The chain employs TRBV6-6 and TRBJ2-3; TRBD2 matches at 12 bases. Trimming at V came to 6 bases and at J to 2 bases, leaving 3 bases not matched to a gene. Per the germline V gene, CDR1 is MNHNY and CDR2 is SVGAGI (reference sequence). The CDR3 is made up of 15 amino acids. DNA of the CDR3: TGTGCCAGCAGCTGGACTAGCGGGAACACAGATACGCAGTATTTT. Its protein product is CASSWTSGNTDTQYF.

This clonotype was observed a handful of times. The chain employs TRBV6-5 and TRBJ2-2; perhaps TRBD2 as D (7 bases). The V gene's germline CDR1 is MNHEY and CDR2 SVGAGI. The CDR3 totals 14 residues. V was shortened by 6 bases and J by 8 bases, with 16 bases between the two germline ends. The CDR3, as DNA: TGTGCCAGCAGAATGGGGGGGCCGACGGGGGAGCTGTTTTTT. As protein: CASRMGGPTGELFF.

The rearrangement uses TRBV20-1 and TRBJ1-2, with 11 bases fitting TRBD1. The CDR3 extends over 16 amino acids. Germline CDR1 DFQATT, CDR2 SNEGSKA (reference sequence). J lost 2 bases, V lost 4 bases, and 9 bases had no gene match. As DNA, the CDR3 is TGCAGTGCTACAAGCCGAAGGACAGGGGGCAACTATGGCTACACCTTC. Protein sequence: CSATSRRTGGNYGYTF.

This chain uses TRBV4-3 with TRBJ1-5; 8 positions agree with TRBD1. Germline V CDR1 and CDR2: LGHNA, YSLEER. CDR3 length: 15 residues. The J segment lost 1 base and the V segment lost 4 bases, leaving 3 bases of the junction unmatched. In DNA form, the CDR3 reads TGCGCCAGCAGCCGTGACAGGGGAAGCAATCAGCCCCAGCATTTT. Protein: CASSRDRGSNQPQHF.

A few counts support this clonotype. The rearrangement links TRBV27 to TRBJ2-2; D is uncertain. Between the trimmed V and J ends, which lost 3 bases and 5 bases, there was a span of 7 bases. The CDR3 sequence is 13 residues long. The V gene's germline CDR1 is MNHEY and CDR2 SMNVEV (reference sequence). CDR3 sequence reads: CASSFHGTGELFF. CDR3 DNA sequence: TGTGCCAGCAGTTTTCATGGGACCGGGGAGCTGTTTTTT.

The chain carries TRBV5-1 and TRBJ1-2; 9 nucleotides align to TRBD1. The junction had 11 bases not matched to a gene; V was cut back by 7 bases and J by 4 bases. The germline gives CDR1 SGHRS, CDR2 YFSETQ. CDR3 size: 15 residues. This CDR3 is CASGSTGGPAYGYTF. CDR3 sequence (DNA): TGCGCCAGCGGGAGTACAGGGGGCCCTGCCTATGGCTACACCTTC.

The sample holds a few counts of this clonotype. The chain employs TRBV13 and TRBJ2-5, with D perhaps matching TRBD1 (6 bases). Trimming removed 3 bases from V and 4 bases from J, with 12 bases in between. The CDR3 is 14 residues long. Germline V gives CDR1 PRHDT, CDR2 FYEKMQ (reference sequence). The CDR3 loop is CASSFPQGSETQYF. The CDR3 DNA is TGTGCCAGCAGCTTCCCCCAGGGGTCAGAGACCCAGTACTTC.

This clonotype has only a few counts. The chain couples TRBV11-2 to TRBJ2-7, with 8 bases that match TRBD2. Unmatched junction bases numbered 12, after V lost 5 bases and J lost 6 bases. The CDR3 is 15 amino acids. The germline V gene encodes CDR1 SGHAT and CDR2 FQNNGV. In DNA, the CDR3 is TGTGCCAGCAGCCGGGTTCCGGGGGGGCCAGTCGAGCAGTACTTC. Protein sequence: CASSRVPGGPVEQYF.

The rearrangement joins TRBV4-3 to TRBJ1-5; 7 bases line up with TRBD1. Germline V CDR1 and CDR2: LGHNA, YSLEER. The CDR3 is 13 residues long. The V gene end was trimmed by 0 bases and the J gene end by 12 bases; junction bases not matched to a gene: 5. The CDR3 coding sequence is TGCGCCAGCAGCCAAGAGACAGGGTCCATCCAGCATTTT. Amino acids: CASSQETGSIQHF.

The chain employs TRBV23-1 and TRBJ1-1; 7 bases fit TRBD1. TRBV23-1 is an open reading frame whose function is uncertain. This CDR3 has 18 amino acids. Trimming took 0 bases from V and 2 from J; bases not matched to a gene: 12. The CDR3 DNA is TGCGCCAGCAGTCAATCTTTAAGTTACAGGGGCCGAAACACTGAAGCTTTCTTT. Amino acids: CASSQSLSYRGRNTEAFF.

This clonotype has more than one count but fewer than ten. CDR3 DNA: TGTGCCAGCAGCTTAGGAGGGAGCGGCGGGGGTATTCAGTACTTC. This encodes CASSLGGSGGGIQYF. The chain combines TRBV7-6 with TRBJ2-4, with 7 bases identical to TRBD2. Looked up from germline, CDR1 is SGHVS and CDR2 is FNYEAQ. With V trimmed by 1 base and J by 10 bases, 10 bases remained unmatched. The CDR3 runs to 15 residues.

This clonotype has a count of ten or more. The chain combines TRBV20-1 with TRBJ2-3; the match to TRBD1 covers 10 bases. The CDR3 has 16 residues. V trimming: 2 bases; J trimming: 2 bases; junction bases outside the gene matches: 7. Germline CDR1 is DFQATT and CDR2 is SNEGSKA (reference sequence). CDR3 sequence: CSARPRDRGITDTQYF. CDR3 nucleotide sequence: TGCAGTGCTAGACCGCGGGACAGGGGAATCACAGATACGCAGTATTTT.

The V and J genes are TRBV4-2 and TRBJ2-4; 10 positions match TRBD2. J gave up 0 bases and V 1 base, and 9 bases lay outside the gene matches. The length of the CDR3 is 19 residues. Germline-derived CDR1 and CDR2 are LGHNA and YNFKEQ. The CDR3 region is CASSQAASGGTLAKNIQYF. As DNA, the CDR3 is TGTGCCAGCAGCCAAGCTGCTAGCGGGGGTACTCTAGCCAAAAACATTCAGTACTTC.

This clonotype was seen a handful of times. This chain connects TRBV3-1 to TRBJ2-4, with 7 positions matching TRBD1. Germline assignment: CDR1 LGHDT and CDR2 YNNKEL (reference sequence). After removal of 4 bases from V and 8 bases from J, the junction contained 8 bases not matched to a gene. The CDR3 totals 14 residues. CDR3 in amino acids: CASSLRQGRDIQYF. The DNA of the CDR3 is TGTGCCAGCAGCCTCCGACAGGGTAGGGACATTCAGTACTTC.

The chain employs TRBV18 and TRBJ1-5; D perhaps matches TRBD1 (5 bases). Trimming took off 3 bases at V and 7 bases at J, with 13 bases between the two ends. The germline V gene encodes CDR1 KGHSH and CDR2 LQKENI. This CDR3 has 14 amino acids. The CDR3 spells CASSPELRAQPQHF. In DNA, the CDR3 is TGTGCCAGCTCACCTGAACTCAGGGCGCAGCCCCAGCATTTT.

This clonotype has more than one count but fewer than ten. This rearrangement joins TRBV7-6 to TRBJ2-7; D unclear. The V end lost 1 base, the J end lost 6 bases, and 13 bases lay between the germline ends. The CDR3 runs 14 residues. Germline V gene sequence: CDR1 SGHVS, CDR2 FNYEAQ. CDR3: CASSLDVGMGEQYF. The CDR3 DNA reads TGTGCCAGCAGCTTAGACGTGGGCATGGGCGAGCAGTACTTC.

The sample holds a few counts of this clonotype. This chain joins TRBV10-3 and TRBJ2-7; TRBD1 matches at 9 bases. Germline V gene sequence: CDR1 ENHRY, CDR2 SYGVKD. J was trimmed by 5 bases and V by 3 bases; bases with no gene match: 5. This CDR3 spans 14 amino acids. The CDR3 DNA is TGTGCCATCAGTGACTCACAGGGGGCGGACGAGCAGTACTTC. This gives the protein CAISDSQGADEQYF.

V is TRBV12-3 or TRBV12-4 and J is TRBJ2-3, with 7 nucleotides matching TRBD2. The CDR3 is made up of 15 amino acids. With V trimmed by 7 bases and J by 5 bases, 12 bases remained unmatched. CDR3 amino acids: CASTQGSGVGDTQYF. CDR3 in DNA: TGTGCCAGCACTCAGGGCAGCGGGGTAGGAGATACGCAGTATTTT.

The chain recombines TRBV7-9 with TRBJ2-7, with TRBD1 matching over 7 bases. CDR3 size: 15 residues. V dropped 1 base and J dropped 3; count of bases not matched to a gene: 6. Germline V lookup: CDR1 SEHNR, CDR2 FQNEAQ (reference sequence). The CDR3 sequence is CASSLGVRDSYEQYV. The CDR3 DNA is TGTGCCAGCAGCTTAGGGGTGAGGGACAGCTACGAGCAGTACGTC.